The clone carrying this T cell receptor (beta chain) was seen more than once but under ten times. Its target is not known. The CDR3 loop spans 14 amino acids. Trimming cost V 5 bases and J 5 bases, with 14 bases left between them. The sample belongs to a study of blood T cells in healthy people across ages. Overall study context: The template switching approach captured approximately one barcoded beta molecule for every two T cells. General study points: Strong correlation linked observed beta diversity and percent naive T cells.

For the second PCR, which ran for 7 to 11 cycles, a sample-barcoded 5' primer and a J-beta primer mix were used. MiXCR, run by TCRdb on the 5' RACE reads, gives a single entry per CDR3 protein. Of 980,000 or so distinct CDR3 sequences listed, roughly 52% were seen once; the top ten hold over 10%. V gene TRBV12-3 or TRBV12-4 combines with J gene TRBJ2-3, with D maybe TRBD2 (6 bases). The receptor was isolated from a man aged 25 to 40 in good health. Source material: blood. CDR3 amino acids: CASSTSSAGDTQYF. The DNA of the CDR3 is TGTGCCAGCAGTACCTCTAGCGCGGGAGATACGCAGTATTTT.